This T cell receptor (beta chain) emerged from a study of blood T cell repertoires in COVID-19. Overall study context: From T cells, B-cell-depleted T cells, or PBMCs came the material, which was cDNA or gDNA.

The CDR3 covers 14 residues. Germline CDR1 is SGHAT and CDR2 is FQNNGV. V dropped 5 bases and J dropped 4 bases, with 15 bases sitting between them. Method: immunoSEQ multiplex PCR; TCRdb's copy keeps in-frame clones and lacks some. Among 70,000 to 90,000 clones, 65% to 90% were seen once, and the ten largest hold 8.5% to 10%. The gene calls are TRBV11-2 and TRBJ2-7, with D perhaps TRBD1 (6 bases). Input material: peripheral blood. The sequence was obtained from a man aged 50 to 59 with COVID-19, enrolled during active disease. The CDR3: CASSRQEQGYEQYF. Here the CDR3 DNA reads TGTGCCAGCAGCCGACAAGAACAGGGTTACGAGCAGTACTTC. The variable domain in full, with the rest retrieved from reference TRBV11-2 and TRBJ2-7, is EAGVAQSPRYKIIEKRQSVAFWCNPISGHATLYWYQQILGQGPKLLIQFQNNGVVDDSQLPKDRFSAERLKGVDSTLKIQPAKLEDSAVYLCASSRQEQGYEQYFGPGTRLTVT.